The 31 T cell receptor beta chains below all came from one sample that was sequenced in a study of PD-L1 blockade in urothelial cancer. Using immunoSEQ multiplex PCR, the repertoire was profiled, and TCRdb retains in-frame clones only, with some absent. The sample holds about 130,000 clones, about 82% seen once. Regarding time point: peripheral blood 6 weeks after treatment start. The sequences come from PBMCs, collected around atezolizumab (anti-PD-L1) treatment. These receptors were collected from a man aged 50-59 years with urothelial cancer.

The V gene is TRBV6-1, the J gene TRBJ1-1, with TRBD1 matching over 7 bases. The length of the CDR3 is 13 residues. V lost 6 bases, J lost 4 bases, and 5 bases stayed unmatched. Germline V gene sequence: CDR1 MNHNS, CDR2 SASEGT. The CDR3 loop is CASRLTGITEAFF. CDR3 nucleotide sequence: TGTGCCAGCAGACTGACAGGGATCACTGAAGCTTTCTTT.

The chain combines TRBV15 with TRBJ2-1; D possibly corresponds to TRBD2 (7 bases). The CDR3 has 17 amino acids. Trimming removed 1 base at V and 4 bases at J, with 17 bases between. Looked up from germline, CDR1 is LNHNV and CDR2 is YYDKDF (reference sequence). As DNA, the CDR3 is TGTGCCACCAGCAGAGTCAGGGGCGGGAGAATGTACAATGAGCAGTTCTTC. It codes for CATSRVRGGRMYNEQFF.

The chain carries TRBV7-9 and TRBJ1-1, with a possible D match to TRBD1 (5 bases). The germline V gene has CDR1 SEHNR and CDR2 FQNEAQ (reference sequence). The CDR3 is 15 amino acids. Trimming took off 3 bases at V and 4 bases at J, with 15 bases between the two ends. The CDR3 region has the DNA TGTGCCAGCAGCTTCCAGGGCCTTGGGGTCACTGAAGCTTTCTTT. Translating it yields CASSFQGLGVTEAFF.

This clone is judged medium-sized. The chain couples TRBV6-5 to TRBJ2-7, with 7 bases identical to TRBD2. This CDR3 comprises 14 residues. Per the germline V gene, CDR1 is MNHEY and CDR2 is SVGAGI. The V gene end was trimmed by 8 bases and the J gene end by 2 bases; junction bases not matched to a gene: 9. The CDR3 sequence: CASQGKRGPYEQYF. The DNA for the CDR3 is TGTGCCAGCCAGGGCAAGCGGGGCCCCTACGAGCAGTACTTC.

This clone has just one count. The rearrangement uses TRBV5-1 and TRBJ2-3; D unresolved. Germline CDR1 is SGHRS and CDR2 is YFSETQ. Trimming cost V 4 bases and J 1 base, with 13 bases left between them. This CDR3 has 15 amino acids. The CDR3 DNA sequence: TGCGCCAGCAGCCTATTCTACTTGGGCACAGATACGCAGTATTTT. It translates to CASSLFYLGTDTQYF.

This chain links TRBV28 with TRBJ2-3; 7 nucleotides match TRBD2. V was clipped by 3 bases and J by 0 bases; unmatched bases: 6. Germline assignment: CDR1 MDHEN and CDR2 SYDVKM. CDR3 size: 16 residues. The CDR3 DNA reads as TGTGCCAGCAGTTTTTCTAGCGGAGGGAGCACAGATACGCAGTATTTT. It translates to CASSFSSGGSTDTQYF.

The CDR3 sequence is CASSERTGLGSFEQFF. CDR3 nucleotide sequence: TGCGCCAGCAGTGAAAGAACGGGACTAGGATCGTTTGAGCAGTTCTTC. The V call is TRBV10-1, the J call TRBJ2-1, with TRBD2 matching over 8 bases. This CDR3 is 16 amino acids long. Germline assignment: CDR1 WNHNN and CDR2 SYGVQD (reference sequence). V shed 3 bases, J shed 9 bases, and the junction held 13 bases outside the gene matches.

The rearrangement joins TRBV27 to TRBJ2-1; 12 nucleotides agree with TRBD2. Losses at the gene ends were 2 bases for V and 9 bases for J; bases not matched to a gene: 20. The CDR3 runs to 20 residues. Germline values: CDR1 MNHEY, CDR2 SMNVEV (reference sequence). The CDR3 DNA sequence: TGTGCCAGCAGTTTACGGGGGCCTCGGACTAGCGGGGCCGTTTCGGGTGAGCAGTTCTTC. Protein sequence: CASSLRGPRTSGAVSGEQFF.

The rearrangement joins TRBV14 to TRBJ2-7; TRBD2 aligns across 9 bases. Unmatched junction bases numbered 5, after V lost 3 bases and J lost 5 bases. The germline V gene encodes CDR1 SGHDN and CDR2 FVKESK. This CDR3 is 14 amino acids long. Here the CDR3 reads CASSQGLASHEQYF. DNA of the CDR3: TGTGCCAGCAGCCAGGGACTAGCTAGCCACGAGCAGTACTTC.

The chain uses TRBV5-5 and TRBJ2-3; TRBD2 aligns across 12 bases. CDR1 is SGHKS and CDR2 is YYEKEE in the germline V gene (reference sequence). The V and J ends lost 2 bases and 6 bases, in that order; junction bases with no gene match: 7. The CDR3 sequence is 16 residues long. DNA of the CDR3: TGTGCCAGCAGCTTAAGTAGGACTAGCGGGATGGATACGCAGTATTTT. It encodes CASSLSRTSGMDTQYF. The full variable domain, in which reference TRBV5-5 and TRBJ2-3 provide the parts outside the CDR3, is DAGVTQSPTHLIKTRGQQVTLRCSPISGHKSVSWYQQVLGQGPQFIFQYYEKEERGRGNFPDRFSARQFPNYSSELNVNALLLGDSALYLCASSLSRTSGMDTQYFGPGTRLTVL.

The gene calls are TRBV18 and TRBJ1-1; maybe TRBD1 (6 bases). The V gene's germline CDR1 is KGHSH and CDR2 LQKENI. V lost 5 bases and J 1 base, leaving 11 bases between the germline ends. The CDR3 sequence is 14 residues long. The CDR3 here is CASSSGQRNTEAFF. Here the CDR3 DNA reads TGTGCCAGCTCATCCGGACAGAGGAACACTGAAGCTTTCTTT.

This chain uses TRBV5-1 with TRBJ2-7; TRBD1 matches at 7 bases. J was trimmed by 5 bases and V by 4 bases; bases with no gene match: 12. The CDR3 loop spans 15 amino acids. Germline V gene data show CDR1 as SGHRS and CDR2 as YFSETQ. CDR3 coding DNA: TGCGCCAGCAGCCCACGTCCCGGGACAGCAAACGAGCAGTACTTC. Encoded protein: CASSPRPGTANEQYF.

The chain combines TRBV4-1 with TRBJ2-3; maybe TRBD1 (6 bases). CDR3 length: 14 residues. V shed 1 base and J shed 1 base, with 6 bases lying between them. Germline-derived CDR1 and CDR2 are MGHRA and YSYEKL. CDR3 region: CASSQGTGTDTQYF. CDR3 sequence (DNA): TGCGCCAGCAGCCAAGGGACAGGCACAGATACGCAGTATTTT.

The rearrangement uses TRBV7-3 and TRBJ2-7, with D tentatively TRBD2 (5 bases). Trimming cost V 4 bases and J 0 bases, with 13 bases left between them. CDR1 is SGHTA and CDR2 is FQGTGA in the germline V gene. There are 15 residues in the CDR3. DNA for the CDR3: TGTGCCAGCAGCTCTTACCAGCGGAGCTCCTACGAGCAGTACTTC. Translation: CASSSYQRSSYEQYF.

J is TRBJ2-5 and V is TRBV2, with 13 bases fitting TRBD2. The CDR3 is 15 residues long. V shed 6 bases, J shed 2 bases, and the junction held 3 bases outside the gene matches. CDR1 is SNHLY and CDR2 is FYNNEI in the germline V gene. The DNA for the CDR3 is TGTGCCAGCAGAACTAGCGGGAGGGCGCAAGAGACCCAGTACTTC. Amino acid sequence: CASRTSGRAQETQYF. The whole variable domain, remainder taken from reference TRBV2 and TRBJ2-5, is EPEVTQTPSHQVTQMGQEVILRCVPISNHLYFYWYRQILGQKVEFLVSFYNNEISEKSEIFDDQFSVERPDGSNFTLKIRSTKLEDSAMYFCASRTSGRAQETQYFGPGTRLLVL.

The chain joins TRBV5-1 to TRBJ2-7; 10 nucleotides align to TRBD1. This CDR3 spans 14 amino acids. CDR1 is SGHRS, CDR2 YFSETQ, per germline. V trimming: 3 bases; J trimming: 5 bases; junction bases outside the gene matches: 5. The CDR3 reads CASSWGQGLHEQYF. CDR3 sequence (DNA): TGCGCCAGCAGCTGGGGACAGGGGTTGCACGAGCAGTACTTC. The full variable domain, rest sourced from reference TRBV5-1 and TRBJ2-7, is KAGVTQTPRYLIKTRGQQVTLSCSPISGHRSVSWYQQTPGQGLQFLFEYFSETQRNKGNFPGRFSGRQFSNSRSEMNVSTLELGDSALYLCASSWGQGLHEQYFGPGTRLTVT.

Here the CDR3 DNA reads TGTGCCAGCTCACCCCAACGGACAGGGGGTACCACCGGGGAGCTGTTTTTT. It specifies CASSPQRTGGTTGELFF. The rearrangement joins TRBV18 to TRBJ2-2; 10 bases map to TRBD1. From germline, CDR1 is KGHSH and CDR2 LQKENI. V gave up 3 bases and J gave up 4 bases; unmatched junction bases: 8. The length of the CDR3 is 17 residues.

CDR3 in DNA: TGTGCCAGCAGCTTGACAGGGAACCAGCCCCAGCATTTT. This encodes CASSLTGNQPQHF. The chain joins TRBV5-5 to TRBJ1-5; the D gene is possibly TRBD1 (6 bases). CDR3 length: 13 amino acids. V was clipped by 1 base and J by 7 bases, with 9 bases between them. Germline CDR1 and CDR2: SGHKS and YYEKEE (reference sequence).

The genes are TRBV19 and TRBJ2-7, with 11 positions matching TRBD2. CDR3 length: 15 amino acids. V lost 4 bases, J lost 6 bases, and 8 bases stayed unmatched. Germline CDR1 is LNHDA and CDR2 is SQIVND (reference sequence). The CDR3, as DNA: TGTGCCAGTAGTAGCATTAGCGGGAGGGCGTCCGAGCAGTACTTC. It yields the protein CASSSISGRASEQYF.

V is TRBV28 and J is TRBJ1-3, with 11 bases fitting TRBD1. From germline, CDR1 is MDHEN and CDR2 SYDVKM. V lost 7 bases to trimming and J lost 6 bases; unmatched junction nucleotides: 5. The CDR3 contains 14 residues. CDR3 coding DNA: TGTGCCAGCACGGGGGGACAGGGGGTAAACACCATATATTTT. This sequence encodes CASTGGQGVNTIYF.

This chain connects TRBV15 to TRBJ2-5; TRBD2 might be the D (7 bases). The germline V gene encodes CDR1 LNHNV and CDR2 YYDKDF (reference sequence). This CDR3 is 17 amino acids long. Between the trimmed V and J ends, which lost 0 bases and 6 bases, there was a span of 20 bases. The CDR3 coding sequence is TGTGCCACCAGCAGAGATCGGGGGGCGGGAGAGACGAAGACCCAGTACTTC. This encodes CATSRDRGAGETKTQYF.

This rearrangement joins TRBV7-9 to TRBJ2-1; possible D gene TRBD2, 6 bases. This CDR3 is 14 amino acids long. Per the germline V gene, CDR1 is SEHNR and CDR2 is FQNEAQ (reference sequence). The V gene lost 0 bases and the J gene lost 6 bases, with 9 bases spanning the gap. DNA of the CDR3: TGTGCCAGCAGCTTAGCTAGTAGCGGCAATGAGCAGTTCTTC. This translates into CASSLASSGNEQFF.

The chain uses TRBV28 and TRBJ2-2; no clear D. V was shortened by 6 bases and J by 0 bases, with 5 bases between the two germline ends. The germline V gene has CDR1 MDHEN and CDR2 SYDVKM. The CDR3 has 13 residues. The CDR3 loop is CASSSPNTGELFF. The DNA of the CDR3 is TGTGCCAGCAGCAGTCCGAACACCGGGGAGCTGTTTTTT. The variable domain in full, completed from reference TRBV28 and TRBJ2-2, reads DVKVTQSSRYLVKRTGEKVFLECVQDMDHENMFWYRQDPGLGLRLIYFSYDVKMKEKGDIPEGYSVSREKKERFSLILESASTNQTSMYLCASSSPNTGELFFGEGSRLTVL.

This clone was seen only a few times. This chain links TRBV2 with TRBJ1-3; D is ambiguous. This CDR3 is built from 14 residues. The germline V gene encodes CDR1 SNHLY and CDR2 FYNNEI. Trimming left V 5 bases short and J 0 bases short, with 8 bases between. In DNA, the CDR3 is TGTGCCAGCAGTTCTCAGGTCTCTGGAAACACCATATATTTT. Translated: CASSSQVSGNTIYF.

V gene TRBV5-1 combines with J gene TRBJ2-1; perhaps TRBD2 as D (6 bases). Trimming removed 7 bases at V and 8 bases at J, with 13 bases between. This CDR3 region has 12 residues. CDR1 is SGHRS, CDR2 YFSETQ, per germline. CDR3 DNA sequence: TGCGCCAGCCGGGACTGGGCGGATGAGCAGTTCTTC. It is translated as CASRDWADEQFF.

This rearrangement joins TRBV27 to TRBJ2-7, with TRBD2 as a possible D gene (6 bases). Germline lookup yields CDR1 MNHEY and CDR2 SMNVEV (reference sequence). CDR3 length: 15 residues. The V end was cut by 4 bases, the J end by 0 bases, with 13 bases between. The CDR3: CASSWDSLSSYEQYF. CDR3 DNA: TGTGCCAGCAGTTGGGACTCCCTCAGCTCCTACGAGCAGTACTTC.

The V and J genes are TRBV29-1 and TRBJ1-2; 9 nucleotides align to TRBD1. Losses at the gene ends were 7 bases for V and 2 bases for J; bases not matched to a gene: 14. The CDR3 contains 16 residues. CDR1 SQVTM and CDR2 ANQGSEA come from the germline V gene. CDR3 sequence: CSAQLPTDRGNYGYTF. CDR3 nucleotides: TGCAGCGCCCAATTACCAACGGACAGGGGCAACTATGGCTACACCTTC.

J is TRBJ2-2 and V is TRBV7-6, with D hard to call. The CDR3 covers 11 residues. Deletions cut 8 bases from V and 9 bases from J, with 10 bases between. Germline V gene lookup returns CDR1 SGHVS and CDR2 FNYEAQ. The CDR3 is CASLGDRELFF. CDR3 nucleotides: TGTGCCAGCCTGGGCGACCGGGAGCTGTTTTTT.

This sequence joins TRBV7-2 and TRBJ1-2, with unresolved D. Germline V gives CDR1 SGHTA, CDR2 FQGNSA. The CDR3 sequence is 14 residues long. V lost 1 base, J lost 7 bases, and 13 bases lay in between. The CDR3: CASSLGGRASGYTF. CDR3 nucleotides: TGTGCCAGCAGCTTAGGCGGGAGGGCCTCTGGCTACACCTTC.

This clone occurred a few times. The gene calls are TRBV18 and TRBJ2-1, with a weak D call TRBD2 (6 bases). The CDR3 sequence is 14 residues long. Germline values: CDR1 KGHSH, CDR2 LQKENI. With 3 bases removed from V and 5 bases from J, the gap between germline ends came to 11 bases. DNA of the CDR3: TGTGCCAGCTCACCGAGTGGGAGGAACAATGAGCAGTTCTTC. The encoded protein is CASSPSGRNNEQFF.

The genes are TRBV9 and TRBJ2-7, with TRBD2 matching over 8 bases. Germline V gene sequence: CDR1 SGDLS, CDR2 YYNGEE. The CDR3 length is 13 residues. The J segment lost 5 bases and the V segment lost 8 bases, leaving 9 bases of the junction unmatched. The CDR3 loop is CARAGLEADEQYF. Written as DNA, the CDR3 is TGTGCCAGGGCGGGACTAGAGGCTGACGAGCAGTACTTC.